This T cell receptor beta chain came from a study of tumor-infiltrating lymphocytes in localized non-small cell lung cancer. Overall study: Patients included smokers and never-smokers with various histologies, some sampled after neoadjuvant chemotherapy.

Repertoires were generated with immunoSEQ multiplex PCR, while TCRdb's copy carries only in-frame clones and drops some. This sample yields roughly 24,000 clones, of which around 70% are seen a single time; approximately 15% belongs to the top ten. Note on this clone: Its antigen is not known.

Germline V gene sequence: CDR1 SGHTA, CDR2 FQGTGA. The V and J ends lost 6 bases and 3 bases respectively, with 2 bases between them. The CDR3 sequence is 11 residues long. The study, taken as a whole, reports: Higher tumor T cell infiltration than in uninvolved lung was supported by TCRbeta sequencing. Each assay used a separate piece of the same tissue. No link was found between tumor T-cell fraction and recurrence-free survival.

The sample comprised lung tumor tissue. The chain recombines TRBV7-3 with TRBJ2-2; D is unresolved. The source of this sequence is a human donor with non-small cell lung cancer. The DNA of the CDR3 is TGTGCCAGCAGTGACACCGGGGAGCTGTTTTTT. This translates into CASSDTGELFF.